This T cell receptor beta chain was identified in a study of T cell responses to AZD1222 COVID-19 vaccine. Findings and caveats of the study: Close to half of spike-specific TCRs reportedly recognize unmutated variant regions. After the peak T cell response, and only then, were repertoires sampled. Spike was spanned by vaccine-associated CD4 TCRs, with dominance at 160-218 and 743-854.

Regarding this clone: Its target is unknown.

Libraries were prepared by immunoSEQ multiplex PCR; TCRdb keeps only in-frame clonotypes and omits some of them. Among approximately 150,000 clones listed, around 88% were seen once. This receptor was taken from an adult in good health. This specimen was peripheral blood, taken on day 0 of AZD1222 vaccination.

CDR3 coding DNA: TGCGCCAGCAGCCCTGGACAGGGTTCCTATAATTCACCCCTCCACTTT. As protein: CASSPGQGSYNSPLHF. The chain uses TRBV5-1 and TRBJ1-6, with TRBD1 identical over 8 bases. CDR3 length: 16 amino acids. CDR1 is SGHRS, CDR2 YFSETQ, per germline. Unmatched junction bases numbered 4, after V lost 4 bases and J lost 1 base. The complete variable domain, with remaining parts taken from reference TRBV5-1 and TRBJ1-6, reads KAGVTQTPRYLIKTRGQQVTLSCSPISGHRSVSWYQQTPGQGLQFLFEYFSETQRNKGNFPGRFSGRQFSNSRSEMNVSTLELGDSALYLCASSPGQGSYNSPLHFGNGTRLTVT.